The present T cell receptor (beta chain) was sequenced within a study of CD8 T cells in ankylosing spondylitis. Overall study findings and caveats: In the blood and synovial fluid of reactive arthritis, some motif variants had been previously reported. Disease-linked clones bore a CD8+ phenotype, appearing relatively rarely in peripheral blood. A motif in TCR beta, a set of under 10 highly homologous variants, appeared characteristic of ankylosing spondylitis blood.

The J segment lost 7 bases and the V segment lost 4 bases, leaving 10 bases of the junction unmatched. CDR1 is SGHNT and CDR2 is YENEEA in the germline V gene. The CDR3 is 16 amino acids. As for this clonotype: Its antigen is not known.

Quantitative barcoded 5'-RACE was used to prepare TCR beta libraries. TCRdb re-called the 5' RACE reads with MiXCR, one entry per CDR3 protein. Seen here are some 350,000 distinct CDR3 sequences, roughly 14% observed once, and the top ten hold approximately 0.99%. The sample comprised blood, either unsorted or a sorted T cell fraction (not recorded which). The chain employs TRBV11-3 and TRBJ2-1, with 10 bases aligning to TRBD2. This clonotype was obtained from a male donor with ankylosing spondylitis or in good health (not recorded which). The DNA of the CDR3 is TGTGCCAGCAGCTCCCCGGGTAGCGGGGGGTTTAATGAGCAGTTCTTC. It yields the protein CASSSPGSGGFNEQFF.